Shown below are 15 T cell receptor beta chains from a single sample sequenced in a study of blood T cell repertoires in COVID-19 (dated by TCRdb to between 2020 and 2021). The library was prepared using the immunoSEQ multiplex PCR assay. This is the immuneACCESS table as TCRdb keeps it, with only in-frame sequences that have V and J called. A part of the clones is gone; compared with another copy, unresolved V genes explain less than half, and the rest is unexplained. The sample table contains approximately 360,000 clones; only one count was recorded for approximately 88% of them. The ten most abundant clones make up roughly 1.2% of the sample. Sequencing was done on a sample of peripheral blood. The receptors here all came from a man aged 40-49 years with acute or convalescent COVID-19.

The chain uses TRBV7-3 and TRBJ1-1, with 10 bases matching TRBD1. V shed 5 bases and J 7 bases; nucleotides not matched to a gene: 10. The CDR3 length is 15 residues. CDR1 and CDR2 (germline): SGHTA, FQGTGA. The CDR3 nucleotides read TGTGCCAGCAGCCAAAAGACAGGGGGCAGGAGTGAAGCTTTCTTT. It codes for CASSQKTGGRSEAFF.

The genes are TRBV9 and TRBJ2-1; D gene unclear. There are 13 residues in the CDR3. V lost 0 bases and J lost 4, with 5 bases in between. Germline loops: CDR1 SGDLS, CDR2 YYNGEE. The CDR3 sequence: CASSVGDYNEQFF. DNA for the CDR3: TGTGCCAGCAGCGTAGGAGATTACAATGAGCAGTTCTTC.

This clone was seen a single time. The chain has TRBV24-1 and TRBJ2-1; D is perhaps TRBD2 (10 bases). Trimming cost V 5 bases and J 2 bases, with 30 bases left between them. Germline CDR1 KGHDR, CDR2 SFDVKD. The CDR3 runs to 21 residues. For the CDR3, the DNA is TGTGCCACCAGTGCCCTTGAGGGGACAGGGTCTCTAGCGGGGGCCTACAATGAGCAGTTCTTC. It encodes CATSALEGTGSLAGAYNEQFF.

The V and J genes are TRBV5-1 and TRBJ1-1; D call uncertain. The V and J ends lost 5 bases and 1 base respectively, with 9 bases between them. The germline CDR1 and CDR2 sequences are SGHRS and YFSETQ. The CDR3 totals 13 residues. CDR3 in DNA: TGCGCCAGCAGTCAGCAGGCGAACACTGAAGCTTTCTTT. It codes for CASSQQANTEAFF. The full variable domain, its missing parts supplied by reference TRBV5-1 and TRBJ1-1, is KAGVTQTPRYLIKTRGQQVTLSCSPISGHRSVSWYQQTPGQGLQFLFEYFSETQRNKGNFPGRFSGRQFSNSRSEMNVSTLELGDSALYLCASSQQANTEAFFGQGTRLTVV.

This chain connects TRBV7-2 to TRBJ2-1; TRBD2 agrees at 8 bases. Trimming took 1 base from V and 4 from J; bases not matched to a gene: 3. This CDR3 region has 15 residues. Germline loops: CDR1 SGHTA, CDR2 FQGNSA. The CDR3 loop is CASSLGGGTYNEQFF. CDR3 DNA: TGTGCCAGCAGCTTAGGCGGGGGGACGTACAATGAGCAGTTCTTC.

The rearrangement uses TRBV11-3 and TRBJ2-7, with D tentatively TRBD1 (5 bases). The CDR3 runs 14 residues. Looked up from germline, CDR1 is SGHNT and CDR2 is YENEEA. The V end lost 5 bases, the J end lost 0 bases, and 11 bases lay between the germline ends. CDR3 DNA: TGTGCCAGCAGCCATAGGGGCAACTCCTACGAGCAGTACTTC. Translated, it gives CASSHRGNSYEQYF.

The genes are TRBV4-2 and TRBJ1-2; possible D gene TRBD1, 6 bases. Germline loops: CDR1 LGHNA, CDR2 YNFKEQ. Trimming removed 5 bases from V and 1 base from J, with 17 bases in between. This CDR3 is 16 amino acids long. CDR3 nucleotide sequence: TGTGCCAGCAGCAACCAGGGGCTAAATTATAACTATGGCTACACCTTC. The encoded protein is CASSNQGLNYNYGYTF.

The genes are TRBV30 and TRBJ1-2; D gene unclear. Trimming took off 3 bases at V and 7 bases at J, with 15 bases between the two ends. The CDR3 extends over 13 amino acids. CDR1 is GTSNPN and CDR2 is SVGIG in the germline V gene (reference sequence). The DNA for the CDR3 is TGTGCCTGGAGGCGGAGGGAAACGGGTGGCTACACCTTC. As protein: CAWRRRETGGYTF.

The chain recombines TRBV29-1 with TRBJ1-1, with D uncertain. Trimming removed 0 bases from V and 1 base from J, with 9 bases in between. Germline V gene data show CDR1 as SQVTM and CDR2 as ANQGSEA. The CDR3 has 14 residues. CDR3 DNA sequence: TGCAGCGTTGAAGAAAGACGAGGGAACACTGAAGCTTTCTTT. Protein sequence: CSVEERRGNTEAFF.

The chain employs TRBV5-1 and TRBJ1-6; 7 nucleotides align to TRBD1. V lost 5 bases, J lost 9 bases, and 8 bases stayed unmatched. Per germline, CDR1 SGHRS and CDR2 YFSETQ. This CDR3 is 14 amino acids long. CDR3 in amino acids: CASSQGGQGSPLHF. The CDR3 bases are TGCGCCAGCAGTCAAGGGGGCCAGGGTTCACCCCTCCACTTT.

V and J are TRBV23-1 and TRBJ2-1, with a weak D call TRBD2 (6 bases). TRBV23-1 is flagged as an ORF with uncertain function. V was clipped by 4 bases and J by 9 bases, with 10 bases between them. The CDR3 has 12 amino acids. The CDR3 protein is CASSPGTREQFF. The DNA of the CDR3 is TGCGCCAGCAGTCCCGGGACTCGTGAGCAGTTCTTC.

This clone was picked up one time. The CDR3 reads CASSFLGTGWDIQYF. DNA of the CDR3: TGCGCCAGCAGCTTTCTGGGTACAGGGTGGGACATTCAGTACTTC. The chain employs TRBV5-1 and TRBJ2-4; weak D call: TRBD1 (6 bases). V was trimmed by 2 bases and J by 8 bases, leaving 17 bases between them. CDR1 and CDR2 from the germline V gene are SGHRS and YFSETQ. This CDR3 contains 15 residues.

The CDR3 DNA sequence: TGTGCCTGGAGTTTGGGCAGGGGAGCCGATGGCTACACCTTC. Protein: CAWSLGRGADGYTF. The chain uses TRBV30 and TRBJ1-2; D may be TRBD1 (6 bases). The ends were cut back, 2 bases at V and 6 bases at J, with 16 bases in the middle. Per germline, CDR1 GTSNPN and CDR2 SVGIG (reference sequence). The CDR3 has 14 residues. The entire variable domain, with the rest obtained from reference TRBV30 and TRBJ1-2, is as follows: SQTIHQWPATLVQPVGSPLSLECTVEGTSNPNLYWYRQAAGRGLQLLFYSVGIGQISSEVPQNLSASRPQDRQFILSSKKLLLSDSGFYLCAWSLGRGADGYTFGSGTRLTVV.

CDR3 in DNA: TGCGCCAGCAGCATTCTAGCGGGATCCACCTACAATGAGCAGTTCTTC. Its translation: CASSILAGSTYNEQFF. The chain combines TRBV5-1 with TRBJ2-1; 9 nucleotides align to TRBD2. The germline CDR1 and CDR2 sequences are SGHRS and YFSETQ. CDR3 length: 16 amino acids. J was trimmed by 2 bases and V by 4 bases; bases with no gene match: 7.

The chain uses TRBV2 and TRBJ1-6; weak D call: TRBD1 (6 bases). Trimming took off 4 bases at V and 8 bases at J, with 12 bases between the two ends. Germline assignment: CDR1 SNHLY and CDR2 FYNNEI. The CDR3 contains 14 residues. The CDR3 nucleotides are TGTGCCAGCAGTGCAGGGGAGAGCCATTCACCCCTCCACTTT. As protein: CASSAGESHSPLHF.